A selection of T cell receptor beta chains follows, all from one sample in a study of cytomegalovirus exposure and HLA in healthy donors. Sequenced by immunoSEQ multiplex PCR; TCRdb stores in-frame clones only, minus some. Among about 160,000 clones listed, 60% to 85% were seen once. The specimen sequenced was PBMCs. Source of these receptors: a woman in her thirties or forties in good health and CMV-seropositive. The CDR3 runs from the conserved cysteine through the conserved F or W.

v_call	j_call	cdr3_aa
TRBV7-9	TRBJ1-1	CASSLLAGGEAFF
TRBV12-5	TRBJ1-1	CASDDPGGTEAFF
TRBV7-8	TRBJ1-2	CASSLYEGTFGGYTF
TRBV19	TRBJ1-6	CASTYTGGYYNSPLHF
TRBV5-4	TRBJ1-2	CASSPGRQGNYGYTF
TRBV6-5	TRBJ2-1	CASSGGQGLKDEQFF
TRBV28	TRBJ2-2	CASTSSGPGTGELFF
TRBV2	TRBJ1-4	CASRSGGEGDEKLFF
TRBV6-5	TRBJ1-1	CASRRLTEAFF
TRBV27	TRBJ2-7	CASRPGTIHEQYF
TRBV14	TRBJ1-6	CASSQRADRNNSPLHF
TRBV5-4	TRBJ1-5	CASSEGQGNQPQHF
TRBV4-1	TRBJ2-2	CASSQGAAGGSTGELFF
TRBV10-1	TRBJ1-4	CASVGGEKLFF
TRBV5-1	TRBJ2-7	CASSLTGQDYEQYF
TRBV27	TRBJ2-3	CASSPHEDRGLGSDTQYF
TRBV2	TRBJ1-2	CASKPTGGGYTF
TRBV19	TRBJ2-7	CASSSWKTDYEQYF
TRBV6-6	TRBJ1-1	CASRQQWNTEAFF
TRBV19	TRBJ2-3	CASSTDGGVADTQYF
TRBV16	TRBJ1-2	CASSQTGDYGYTF
TRBV5-4	TRBJ1-4	CASSNAPGGGEKLFF
TRBV4-3	TRBJ2-7	CASSQEPGRGTGEQYF
TRBV13	TRBJ1-1	CASSWTGGGTEAFF
TRBV10-3	TRBJ2-2	CAIKTGTGDTGELFF
TRBV5-1	TRBJ1-3	CASSLSRASGNTIYF
TRBV6-1	TRBJ1-1	CASSDQGATEAFF
TRBV9	TRBJ2-4	CASSVDSERGVKNIQYF
TRBV6-1	TRBJ1-5	CASSEGQAGNQPQHF
TRBV7-8	TRBJ1-1	CASSLVSGEAFF
TRBV7-9	TRBJ1-1	CASSPLPGVPYTEAFF
TRBV30	TRBJ2-1	CAWSAPGGLGNEQFF
TRBV9	TRBJ1-1	CATGVGANTEAFF
TRBV2	TRBJ2-2	CARSDRNTGELFF
TRBV6-1	TRBJ2-5	CASSEAGLTFQETQYF
TRBV5-8	TRBJ2-7	CASSLTTYEQYF
TRBV9	TRBJ2-5	CASSGLAGGPQETQYF
TRBV28	TRBJ1-6	CASRMGRLGGGSYNSPLHF
TRBV5-1	TRBJ2-7	CASSLVAGEQYF
TRBV19	TRBJ2-7	CASSPGQWLDEQYF
TRBV30	TRBJ1-1	CAGQGTLNTEAFF
TRBV5-4	TRBJ2-3	CASSTGGLIGDTQYF
TRBV5-1	TRBJ2-1	CASRLAAGNEQFF
TRBV7-8	TRBJ2-5	CASSSRFQETQYF
TRBV6-5	TRBJ1-2	CASSWAGGGYTF